This T cell receptor (beta chain) was recorded in a study of T cell responses to AZD1222 COVID-19 vaccine. General study results and limits: Repertoires were obtained only post-peak T cell response. Spike-specific TCR repertoires showed rising breadth and depth after two AZD1222 doses. Among spike-specific TCRs, nearly half reportedly target unmutated variant regions.

Sequencing was performed with immunoSEQ multiplex PCR; in TCRdb, only in-frame clones are kept and a portion is missing. The table shows some 140,000 clones, with roughly nine tenths occurring only once. V lost 1 base to trimming and J lost 4 bases; unmatched junction nucleotides: 7. The CDR3 is 16 residues long. CDR1 and CDR2 (germline): SGHNT, YYREEE (reference sequence). The table lists this clone with a few counts. No antigen is known for it. The specimen was peripheral blood, collected on day 0 of AZD1222 vaccination. The rearrangement joins TRBV5-4 to TRBJ2-3, with 9 bases fitting TRBD2. The receptor was isolated from an adult in good health. Written as DNA, the CDR3 is TGTGCCAGCAGCTTGCCCGCTAGCGGGGTTGCAGATACGCAGTATTTT. Protein sequence: CASSLPASGVADTQYF.